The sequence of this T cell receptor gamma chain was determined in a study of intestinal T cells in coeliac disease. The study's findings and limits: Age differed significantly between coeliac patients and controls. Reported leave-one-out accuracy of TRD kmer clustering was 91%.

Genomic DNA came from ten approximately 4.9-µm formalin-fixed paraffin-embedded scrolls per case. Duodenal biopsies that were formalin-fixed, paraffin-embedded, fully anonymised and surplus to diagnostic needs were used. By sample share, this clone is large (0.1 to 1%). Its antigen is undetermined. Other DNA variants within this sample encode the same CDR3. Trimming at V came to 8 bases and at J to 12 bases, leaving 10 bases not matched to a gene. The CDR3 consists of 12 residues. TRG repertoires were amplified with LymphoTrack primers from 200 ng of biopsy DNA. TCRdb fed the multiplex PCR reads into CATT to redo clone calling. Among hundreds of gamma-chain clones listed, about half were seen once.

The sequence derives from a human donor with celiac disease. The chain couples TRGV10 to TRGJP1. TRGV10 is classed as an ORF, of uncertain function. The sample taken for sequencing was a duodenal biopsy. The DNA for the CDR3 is TGTGCTGCGTGGGCACCAACTGGGTTCAAGATATTT. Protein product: CAAWAPTGFKIF.